This is a list of T cell receptor beta chains from one sample in a study of cytomegalovirus exposure and HLA in healthy donors. Using immunoSEQ multiplex PCR, the repertoire was profiled, and TCRdb retains in-frame clones only, with some absent. Here the sample spans around 85,000 clones, about four fifths being singletons. Sequenced sample: PBMCs. Receptor source: a man aged 50 to 60 in good health and CMV-seropositive. CDR3s leave out the opening cysteine and the closing phenylalanine or tryptophan. D genes are given only for firm matches.

v_gene | d_gene | CDR3aa
TRBV28 | TRBD1 | ASSNLIRGRWGYT
TRBV2 | TRBD1 | ASSGQGNQPQH
TRBV21-1 | . | ASSKPAGDD
TRBV10-3 | TRBD2 | AIATSGNGNTQY
TRBV6-5 | . | ASSYGLVYEQY
TRBV10-3 | TRBD1 | AISSDRANGYT
TRBV5-4 | TRBD1 | ASSLWAGGPGANVLT
TRBV4-2 | . | ASSQPGGAPGNEQF
TRBV19 | . | ASSNSRLPHTEAF
TRBV4-1 | TRBD1 | ASSQDARGNYEQY
TRBV18 | . | ASSRLGGEQY
TRBV10-3 | TRBD1 | AISEGQGPSYEQY
TRBV7-3 | . | ASSLVPAPTDTQY
TRBV9 | TRBD2 | ASSVLGGRSANEQF
TRBV7-2 | TRBD2 | ASSIGTSGRREDTQY
TRBV7-6 | TRBD1 | ASSLLPGQGIGIAEAF
TRBV6-5 | TRBD1 | ASRTTGGFYGYT
TRBV5-1 | TRBD2 | ASSFAGGEETQY
TRBV7-9 | . | ASAERNYGYT
TRBV9 | TRBD2 | ASSAGPGGGFGEQF
TRBV2 | TRBD1 | ASSEETGGAQY
TRBV6-4 | TRBD1 | ASSWTGGNIQY
TRBV27 | TRBD1 | ASSPIQGTGANVLT
TRBV7-9 | . | ASSIRSNEQF
TRBV7-9 | . | ASSLFEGNTEAF
TRBV10-3 | TRBD2 | AISDQGGRRSTDTQY
TRBV5-1 | TRBD1 | ASSYSGQGTGELF
TRBV18 | . | ASSPTGRDYGYT
TRBV7-3 | . | ASSLIPTGGELF
TRBV6-5 | . | ASSWRNNQPQH
TRBV10-1 | . | ASSDLRLRPGSYNEQF
TRBV5-1 | . | ASSLGQSLLNTEAF
TRBV5-1 | TRBD2 | ASSNPGLAGGPSYEQY
TRBV18 | TRBD1 | ASSPETGVNTEAF
TRBV5-4 | TRBD2 | ASSSGLGSYEQY
TRBV11-3 | . | ASTGNTGELF
TRBV10-2 | . | ASILGGSGNTGELF
TRBV5-6 | . | ASRSGSGTEAF
TRBV14 | . | ASSLGHVGAEAF
TRBV11-2 | TRBD1 | ASSPPETGRTYEQY
TRBV6-6 | . | ASTPIAGKDEQY
TRBV28 | TRBD1 | ASSSGQGAVAEAF